This T cell receptor beta chain was captured by sequencing in a study of blood T cell repertoires in COVID-19. Libraries were prepared by immunoSEQ multiplex PCR; TCRdb keeps only in-frame clonotypes and omits some of them. The sample shows around 100,000 clones, roughly 80% of them seen only once. CDR1 and CDR2 (germline): LNHNV, YYDKDF (reference sequence). With 1 base clipped from V and 0 bases from J, the junction kept 15 bases outside the gene matches. This CDR3 has 20 residues. The chain joins TRBV15 to TRBJ2-1; 7 bases are shared with TRBD2. The sample was peripheral blood. The source is a woman older than 75 with active or convalescent COVID-19. Here the CDR3 DNA reads TGTGCCACCAGCAGAGTGTCCCCCCTCACACTAGCGAGCTCCTACAATGAGCAGTTCTTC. This gives the protein CATSRVSPLTLASSYNEQFF.